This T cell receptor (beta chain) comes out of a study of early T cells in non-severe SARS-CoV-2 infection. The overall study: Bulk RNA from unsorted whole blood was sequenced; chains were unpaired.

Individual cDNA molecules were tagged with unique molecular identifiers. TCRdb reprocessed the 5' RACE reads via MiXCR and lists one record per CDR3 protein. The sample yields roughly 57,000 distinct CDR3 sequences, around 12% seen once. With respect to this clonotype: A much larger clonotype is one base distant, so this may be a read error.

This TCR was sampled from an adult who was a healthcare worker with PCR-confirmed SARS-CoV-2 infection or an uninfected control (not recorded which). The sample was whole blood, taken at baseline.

The CDR3 sequence is CSARVGERLPDEQFF. In DNA, the CDR3 is TGCAGTGCTAGAGTCGGCGAGCGCCTTCCTGATGAGCAGTTCTTC. The rearrangement links TRBV20-1 to TRBJ2-1; D gene unclear. The length of the CDR3 is 15 residues. Trimming pared 1 base from V and 8 bases from J, leaving 18 bases between. Germline CDR1 reads DFQATT; CDR2 reads SNEGSKA (reference sequence).